The 20 T cell receptor beta chains presented below share a single source sample, sequenced in a study of shared clonotypes between healthy human individuals. The method was immunoSEQ multiplex PCR; TCRdb's version includes in-frame clones alone and lacks a portion of them. The data hold over a million clones, with about 77% observed a single time. The sample taken for sequencing was memory CD4+ T cells sorted from blood. Subset meaning: CD45RA-negative fraction. Receptors were obtained from a man between 18 and 35 years old in good health.

The rearrangement joins TRBV19 to TRBJ1-4; D is unclear. In germline, CDR1 is LNHDA, CDR2 SQIVND (reference sequence). Deletions cut 3 bases from V and 0 bases from J, with 11 bases between. The CDR3 runs to 16 residues. DNA of the CDR3: TGTGCCAGTAGTATGGCTTGGGGATCAACTAATGAAAAACTGTTTTTT. It yields the protein CASSMAWGSTNEKLFF.

A word on this clone: Other DNA sequences in this sample translate to the same CDR3. The J gene is TRBJ1-1, the V gene TRBV5-1, with D unresolved. The CDR3 covers 11 residues. CDR1 and CDR2 from the germline V gene are SGHRS and YFSETQ. Trimming shortened V by 5 bases and J by 2 bases, and 4 bases separated the two germline ends. CDR3 DNA: TGCGCCAGCAGGGAAAACACTGAAGCTTTCTTT. This encodes CASRENTEAFF. The entire variable domain, with the rest obtained from reference TRBV5-1 and TRBJ1-1, is as follows: KAGVTQTPRYLIKTRGQQVTLSCSPISGHRSVSWYQQTPGQGLQFLFEYFSETQRNKGNFPGRFSGRQFSNSRSEMNVSTLELGDSALYLCASRENTEAFFGQGTRLTVV.

This clone has a count of ten or more. Other DNA sequences in the sample encode the same CDR3. The chain combines TRBV28 with TRBJ1-2, with D unresolved. Germline-derived CDR1 and CDR2 are MDHEN and SYDVKM. Deletions cut 4 bases from V and 4 bases from J, with 4 bases between. This CDR3 is built from 11 residues. The DNA of the CDR3 is TGTGCCAGCAGTTCACCCTATGGCTACACCTTC. This codes for CASSSPYGYTF.

V and J are TRBV5-1 and TRBJ2-2; 10 nucleotides align to TRBD1. The CDR3 contains 15 residues. Looked up from germline, CDR1 is SGHRS and CDR2 is YFSETQ. After removal of 7 bases from V and 4 bases from J, the junction contained 7 bases not matched to a gene. CDR3 sequence (DNA): TGCGCCAGCGAGACAGGGGGCCTTAGCACCGGGGAGCTGTTTTTT. Residues: CASETGGLSTGELFF.

Worth noting for this clone: A far larger clone is off by one base, so a read error is likely. V is TRBV6-5 and J is TRBJ1-1, with 7 bases identical to TRBD1. The CDR3 is 14 residues long. The V gene end was trimmed by 4 bases and the J gene end by 1 base; junction bases not matched to a gene: 3. Germline CDR1 reads MNHEY; CDR2 reads SVGAGI. The CDR3 sequence: CASSSGTANTEAFF. In nucleotides, the CDR3 is TGTGCCAGCAGTTCCGGGACAGCGAACACTGAAGCTTTCTTT.

This chain links TRBV7-9 with TRBJ2-3, with D unresolved. V lost 3 bases to trimming and J lost 2 bases, with 12 bases between them. Germline values: CDR1 SEHNR, CDR2 FQNEAQ (reference sequence). The CDR3 length is 15 residues. For the CDR3, the DNA is TGTGCCAGCAGCTTGGGCCCGAAACCCACAGATACGCAGTATTTT. As protein: CASSLGPKPTDTQYF.

There are a few counts of this clone. The chain combines TRBV4-1 with TRBJ2-1, with 9 bases fitting TRBD2. The CDR3 is 15 residues long. The trim removed 4 bases at V and 8 bases at J, leaving 9 bases unmatched. Germline CDR1 is MGHRA and CDR2 is YSYEKL. The CDR3 protein is CASSLRGRAEDEQFF. The DNA for the CDR3 is TGCGCCAGCAGCCTCCGCGGGAGGGCCGAAGATGAGCAGTTCTTC.

This clone appeared a single time. The chain links TRBV7-9 to TRBJ1-1; no clear D. There are 13 residues in the CDR3. The germline V gene has CDR1 SEHNR and CDR2 FQNEAQ (reference sequence). The ends were cut back, 0 bases at V and 11 bases at J, with 13 bases in the middle. The CDR3 DNA reads as TGTGCCAGCAGCTTAGCGGAAGGGTTGGGTGCTTTCTTT. Its translation: CASSLAEGLGAFF.

This clone was found once. The CDR3 sequence: CASSLGLAGLTYEQYF. The CDR3 DNA reads as TGTGCCAGCAGCTTAGGACTAGCGGGCCTTACCTACGAGCAGTACTTC. The chain links TRBV7-6 to TRBJ2-7, with 10 bases that match TRBD2. This CDR3 is 16 amino acids long. Germline V gene lookup returns CDR1 SGHVS and CDR2 FNYEAQ. V lost 1 base and J lost 2; bases outside the gene matches: 5.

The chain carries TRBV21-1 and TRBJ2-7. TRBV21-1 is a pseudogene segment. The CDR3 is 15 residues long. This CDR3 reads CASSIARTVSYEQYF. In DNA, the CDR3 is TGTGCCAGCAGCATTGCCAGGACGGTCTCCTACGAGCAGTACTTC.

The chain is built from TRBV15 and TRBJ2-5; D is ambiguous. The ends were cut back, 0 bases at V and 5 bases at J, with 13 bases in the middle. The CDR3 is 15 residues long. The germline V gene has CDR1 LNHNV and CDR2 YYDKDF (reference sequence). This chain's CDR3 is CATSRDYPNRETQYF. CDR3 in DNA: TGTGCCACCAGCAGAGATTATCCAAACCGGGAGACCCAGTACTTC.

The chain recombines TRBV2 with TRBJ2-5; 8 bases match TRBD2. Looked up from germline, CDR1 is SNHLY and CDR2 is FYNNEI. The CDR3 loop spans 15 amino acids. With 7 bases clipped from V and 6 bases from J, the junction kept 13 bases outside the gene matches. CDR3: CASIGEGLAGQTQYF. In DNA form, the CDR3 reads TGTGCCAGCATAGGGGAAGGCCTAGCGGGCCAGACCCAGTACTTC.

The V and J genes are TRBV21-1 and TRBJ2-7; the table calls TRBD1, which could not be checked here. TRBV21-1 is flagged as a pseudogene. This CDR3 comprises 17 residues. DNA of the CDR3: TGTGCCAGCAGCAAAGCGCTTTTTCAGGTAAGCTCCTACGAGCAGTACTTC. Encoded protein: CASSKALFQVSSYEQYF.

This clone turned up a few times. This chain uses TRBV2 with TRBJ2-1; 7 nucleotides line up with TRBD2. Germline V gene lookup returns CDR1 SNHLY and CDR2 FYNNEI. This CDR3 region has 15 residues. V was pared by 2 bases and J by 6 bases, with 7 bases of the junction left unmatched. DNA for the CDR3: TGTGCCAGCAGTGAATTACTAGCGCGAGGCAATGAGCAGTTCTTC. Amino acids: CASSELLARGNEQFF.

This clone was counted between two and nine times. The chain joins TRBV19 to TRBJ1-1; D is ambiguous. Looked up from germline, CDR1 is LNHDA and CDR2 is SQIVND (reference sequence). This CDR3 spans 15 amino acids. Trimming took 7 bases from V and 3 from J, leaving 18 bases between them. CDR3 DNA sequence: TGTGCCAGTATTCCAAGTACCATCCGGTACACTGAAGCTTTCTTT. Amino acid sequence: CASIPSTIRYTEAFF.

The chain is built from TRBV18 and TRBJ2-3, with unresolved D. The CDR3 extends over 17 amino acids. Germline CDR1 and CDR2: KGHSH and LQKENI. Trimming shortened V by 0 bases and J by 2 bases, and 15 bases separated the two germline ends. CDR3 loop: CASSPPGPRQTTDTQYF. For the CDR3, the DNA is TGTGCCAGCTCACCACCTGGACCCAGGCAGACCACAGATACGCAGTATTTT. Full variable domain (missing parts from reference TRBV18 and TRBJ2-3): NAGVMQNPRHLVRRRGQEARLRCSPMKGHSHVYWYRQLPEEGLKFMVYLQKENIIDESGMPKERFSAEFPKEGPSILRIQQVVRGDSAAYFCASSPPGPRQTTDTQYFGPGTRLTVL.

This clone was counted a few times. The chain has TRBV20-1 and TRBJ2-3; D may be TRBD2 (5 bases). The ends were cut back, 7 bases at V and 4 bases at J, with 6 bases in the middle. Per the germline V gene, CDR1 is DFQATT and CDR2 is SNEGSKA (reference sequence). The CDR3 consists of 10 residues. The CDR3 spells CSGGSDTQYF. The CDR3 nucleotides read TGCAGTGGAGGGTCAGATACGCAGTATTTT.

The V gene is TRBV19, the J gene TRBJ1-2, with D perhaps matching TRBD1 (5 bases). The CDR3 is 14 amino acids. V lost 6 bases and J 8 bases, leaving 19 bases between the germline ends. Germline V CDR1 and CDR2: LNHDA, SQIVND (reference sequence). The CDR3 DNA reads as TGTGCCAGTAGCGGTCTGGTCGCTGGGGGAGGCTACACCTTC. Encoded protein: CASSGLVAGGGYTF.

This clone has more than one count but fewer than ten. The chain uses TRBV7-2 and TRBJ2-1; TRBD2 is a possible D gene (6 bases). Germline CDR1 reads SGHTA; CDR2 reads FQGNSA. Trimming pared 5 bases from V and 2 bases from J, leaving 16 bases between. The CDR3 sequence is 16 residues long. The CDR3 DNA reads TGTGCCAGCAGCCTTCGTAGCGGAACAGCCTACAATGAGCAGTTCTTC. This translates into CASSLRSGTAYNEQFF.

This clone was seen a handful of times. The chain employs TRBV9 and TRBJ1-2; TRBD1 matches at 7 bases. The germline V gene encodes CDR1 SGDLS and CDR2 YYNGEE. The CDR3 spans 15 residues. Germline trimming cut 3 bases from V and 9 bases from J; bases unmatched to any gene: 14. Here the CDR3 reads CASSAHSTGYYSYTF. The CDR3 bases are TGTGCCAGCAGCGCTCACTCGACAGGGTATTATAGCTACACCTTC.